The 7 T cell receptor beta chains below all came from one sample that was sequenced in a study of T cell responses to AZD1222 COVID-19 vaccine. Some clones are missing from TCRdb's copy, which holds only in-frame ones; the method was immunoSEQ multiplex PCR. The sample has nearly 35,000 clones, 75% to 90% seen once. The sample here was peripheral blood, taken on day 0 of AZD1222 vaccination. These receptors all stem from an adult in good health.

In regard to this clone: In the same sample, other DNA sequences code for this CDR3. The chain links TRBV30 to TRBJ1-1, with 9 nucleotides matching TRBD1. In germline, CDR1 is GTSNPN, CDR2 SVGIG (reference sequence). V shed 5 bases, J shed 5 bases, and the junction held 3 bases outside the gene matches. The length of the CDR3 is 12 residues. CDR3 amino acids: CAWGQGRTEAFF. The DNA for the CDR3 is TGTGCCTGGGGACAGGGGCGAACTGAAGCTTTCTTT. The complete variable domain, with remaining parts taken from reference TRBV30 and TRBJ1-1, reads SQTIHQWPATLVQPVGSPLSLECTVEGTSNPNLYWYRQAAGRGLQLLFYSVGIGQISSEVPQNLSASRPQDRQFILSSKKLLLSDSGFYLCAWGQGRTEAFFGQGTRLTVV.

The V gene is TRBV5-1, the J gene TRBJ2-7; D tentatively reads TRBD1 or TRBD2 (5 bases each). This CDR3 comprises 16 residues. CDR1 is SGHRS and CDR2 is YFSETQ in the germline V gene. Trimming left V 0 bases short and J 0 bases short, with 13 bases between. The CDR3 DNA is TGCGCCAGCAGCTTGGGCGGTACAGGACTCTCCTACGAGCAGTACTTC. Translating gives CASSLGGTGLSYEQYF.

V gene TRBV10-3 combines with J gene TRBJ1-6; no definite D call. Looked up from germline, CDR1 is ENHRY and CDR2 is SYGVKD. Between the trimmed V and J ends, which lost 3 bases and 0 bases, there was a span of 3 bases. The CDR3 extends over 14 amino acids. This chain's CDR3 is CAISDSSYNSPLHF. The CDR3 DNA reads as TGTGCCATCAGTGACAGCTCCTATAATTCACCCCTCCACTTT.

The gene calls are TRBV11-3 and TRBJ2-1, with D possibly being TRBD2 (5 bases). The CDR3 spans 15 residues. Germline CDR1 and CDR2: SGHNT and YENEEA. Trimming left V 3 bases short and J 0 bases short, with 9 bases between. The CDR3 coding sequence is TGTGCCAGCAGCTTTACGGGAAGCTCCTACAATGAGCAGTTCTTC. Translated: CASSFTGSSYNEQFF.

The chain links TRBV6-4 to TRBJ2-2; TRBD1 might be the D (5 bases). Trimming shortened V by 4 bases and J by 5 bases, and 11 bases separated the two germline ends. CDR3 size: 14 residues. The germline V gene encodes CDR1 MRHNA and CDR2 SNTAGT. CDR3 sequence (DNA): TGTGCCAGCAGTGGGCAGGGTGAGACCGGGGAGCTGTTTTTT. Its translation is CASSGQGETGELFF.

The V gene is TRBV28, the J gene TRBJ1-1, with 7 bases aligning to TRBD1. This CDR3 has 14 amino acids. The J segment lost 3 bases and the V segment lost 7 bases, leaving 8 bases of the junction unmatched. In germline, CDR1 is MDHEN, CDR2 SYDVKM. In DNA, the CDR3 is TGTGCCAGCACCAGAGGGGGCGTCGACACTGAAGCTTTCTTT. Amino acid sequence: CASTRGGVDTEAFF.

The CDR3 nucleotides read TGTGCCAGCAGCTTGGGTGAGGGGGCCACCATATATTTT. It encodes CASSLGEGATIYF. This chain uses TRBV7-9 with TRBJ1-3, with 7 bases matching TRBD1. This CDR3 region has 13 residues. CDR1 and CDR2 (germline): SEHNR, FQNEAQ (reference sequence). With 3 bases clipped from V and 9 bases from J, the junction kept 5 bases outside the gene matches.